These T cell receptor beta chains were read from a single sample in a study of vaccination and CD4 T cells after COVID-19. These receptors have no identified antigens. TCRdb analysed the PCR reads with MiXCR anew, one entry per CDR3 protein. The repertoire holds about 4,600 distinct CDR3 sequences, roughly 40% seen once, with roughly 40% in the top ten. The sequencing sample was made of CD4+ T cells from blood, cultured in vitro. The receptors come from a human donor who had recovered from COVID-19. The conserved cysteine and the conserved F or W are not part of the CDR3 here.

v_call	cdr3_aa
TRBV27	ASSPLGGGREQY
TRBV5-4	ASSLEGQARGYT
TRBV20-1	SAQWAGGGHNEQF
TRBV6-2/TRBV6-3	ASQRGYSPLH
TRBV6-1	ASSDSPQGDETQY
TRBV20-1	SASLAGLAKGGLIEQF
TRBV6-1	AISEIVFVGSYNEQF
TRBV5-4	ASSLALGASYEQY
TRBV20-1	SAMEMTGFDGYT
TRBV5-4	ASSSRDSNEKLF
TRBV7-2	ASSLVGQGVYGYT
TRBV6-1	ASSHRQDSGQKNTEAF
TRBV2	ASSESGQVHEQY
TRBV18	ASSPDSSYEQY
TRBV4-2	ASSHARGGRTEAF
TRBV7-2	ASSSSGAQETQY
TRBV15	ATSSRQIGQPQH
TRBV6-2/TRBV6-3	ASSYFPGQKNGEQY
TRBV7-2	ASSSKTGSYGYT
TRBV5-6	ASSPGTGGRQNSPLH
TRBV29-1	SVSRGNTEAF
TRBV12-3/TRBV12-4	ASRLGLAGAYEQY
TRBV6-1	ASSEQGIGQF
TRBV20-1	SAPTGTSGSGEQY
TRBV20-1	SAGRRQETQY
TRBV4-2	ASSQDLGKGETQY
TRBV30	AWSVPFGGEF
TRBV7-2	ASSLRVRGGTEAF